The subject of this entry is one T cell receptor beta chain. The target of this receptor is not known. One base away there is no much larger clone; base qualities are not given. Whole blood was collected in K2EDTA tubes by collaborating institutions according to the institutions' own protocols. For TCRbeta analysis, collaborator samples were shipped as frozen whole blood, as isolated PBMCs, or as DNA extracted from either sample type. The data were taken from a study of blood T cell repertoires in COVID-19 (dated by TCRdb to 2019 to 2021). Turning to the overall study: Samples from collaborators originated in the United States, Italy and Spain and spanned both the acute and convalescent phases of COVID-19. Deeply sampled blood TCRbeta repertoires from subjects exposed to, actively infected with, or recovered from COVID-19 were included in the dataset. Samples came from the ongoing ImmuneRACE study (first 160 participants) plus 1,254 subjects from 6 global collaborators. The material from the prospective study consisted of cDNA or gDNA derived from T cells, B-cell-depleted T cells, or PBMCs. The repertoires were made available in a free public database intended to serve as a resource for research on the immune response to SARS-CoV-2. The sample metadata nearly always contained a de-identified subject ID, COVID-19 status, age in years and sex. HLA class I and class II types, where available, came from metadata supplied by the sample provider rather than from assay-based typing.

According to the germline V gene (reference sequence), CDR1 reads LNHDA and CDR2 reads SQIVND. The CDR3, from cysteine to phenylalanine, totals 14 residues. Only CDR3 DNA remains: 42 bases, in frame from the first base. V and J are truncated by 5 bases and 0 bases respectively, leaving an intervening sequence of 8 bases. What the authors observed across the whole study: The quantity of clinical and demographic metadata differed by source and by participant and was supplied without curation.

TCRbeta CDR3 regions were amplified from genomic DNA by means of the immunoSEQ Assay, a bias-controlled multiplex PCR. In the authors' own workflow: Within the assay, amplification of reference gene primers was used to estimate how many nucleated cells each sample contained. To quantify the absolute abundance of each unique TCRbeta CDR3 rearrangement, sequence reads were collapsed and filtered. For each sample, productive Simpson clonality was calculated as the square root of Simpson's diversity index across productive rearrangements. TCRdb's version of the immuneACCESS table is confined to in-frame rearrangements and falls short of the full clone set. An unresolved V gene accounts for under half of the shortfall where checked; the remainder is of unknown origin. V, J and clone size are those of that table, while D and trimming were read from the DNA. The sample records around 84,000 clones, around four fifths of which are singletons. The ten largest clonotypes hold approximately 39% of the sample.

The V and J genes are TRBV19 and TRBJ1-3; tentative D gene TRBD1, with 5 bases matching. The clonotype was recovered from a man older than 75 with active or convalescent COVID-19. Material for sequencing was peripheral blood. The DNA sequence is as follows: TGTGCCAGTAGTGGCGACAGCTCTGGAAACACCATATATTTT. This gives the protein CASSGDSSGNTIYF.